The rows below give T cell receptor beta chains drawn from one sample of a study of OX40 agonist ivuxolimab in advanced cancers. Assay: immunoSEQ multiplex PCR; the TCRdb copy retains only in-frame clones and omits some. The sample carries about 90,000 clones, 90% recorded once. The starting material was CD4+ or CD8+ T cells sorted from blood, obtained in a trial of the OX40 agonist ivuxolimab. These receptors were taken from an adult with an advanced solid tumor such as melanoma, head and neck, liver or kidney cancer. Each CDR3 is given with its conserved first and last residue. The D gene is left open where the match is weak. Size is stated for part of the rows, as once, few or many counts, or as a class when the clone is expanded.

-	TRBV10-1	TRBJ2-7	-	CASSVGGSNYEQYF	TGCGCCAGCAGTGTCGGGGGTTCTAACTACGAGCAGTACTTC
-	TRBV4-1	TRBJ2-7	-	CASSPNAPTSYEQYF	TGCGCCAGCAGCCCCAATGCACCGACCTCCTACGAGCAGTACTTC
-	TRBV4-1	TRBJ1-2	once	CASSQDFNRANYGYTF	TGCGCCAGCAGCCAAGATTTTAACAGGGCAAACTATGGCTACACCTTC
TRBD2	TRBV7-6	TRBJ2-1	-	CASSLVHLAGRHEQFF	TGTGCCAGCAGCTTAGTCCACCTAGCGGGGAGGCATGAGCAGTTCTTC
TRBD1	TRBV7-3	TRBJ1-1	-	CASRRTGGPVFF	TGTGCCAGCAGACGGACAGGGGGCCCCGTTTTCTTT
-	TRBV30	TRBJ2-3	-	CAWSDLLFSSTDTQYF	TGTGCCTGGAGTGATCTCCTATTTTCTAGCACAGATACGCAGTATTTT
-	TRBV11-3	TRBJ2-1	few	CASRKSDSYNEQFF	TGTGCCAGCAGAAAGAGCGACAGTTACAATGAGCAGTTCTTC
-	TRBV14	TRBJ2-7	-	CASSQGLGWRFIRPYEQYF	TGTGCCAGCAGCCAAGGTCTAGGCTGGCGGTTCATAAGACCCTACGAGCAGTACTTC
-	TRBV6-6	TRBJ1-5	-	CASSYPSQAGRPQHF	TGTGCCAGCAGTTATCCTTCTCAGGCGGGGAGGCCCCAGCATTTT
-	TRBV30	TRBJ1-1	-	CAWSQGDTEAFF	TGTGCCTGGTCCCAGGGAGACACTGAAGCTTTCTTT
-	TRBV6-1	TRBJ1-1	-	CASSEAGGLTEAFF	TGTGCCAGCAGTGAAGCTGGGGGACTCACTGAAGCTTTCTTT
TRBD1	TRBV6-5	TRBJ2-1	-	CASSSPRTGGNEQFF	TGTGCCAGCAGTTCACCCCGGACAGGGGGGAATGAGCAGTTCTTC
-	TRBV5-4	TRBJ1-6	-	CASSLVAGTTRNSPLHF	TGTGCCAGCAGCTTGGTCGCCGGGACAACTCGTAATTCACCCCTCCACTTT
TRBD1	TRBV6-5	TRBJ2-7	-	CASSLGTGGSYEQYF	TGTGCCAGCAGTCTAGGGACAGGGGGATCCTACGAGCAGTACTTC
TRBD2	TRBV27	TRBJ2-2	-	CASSLLAGAVGELFF	TGTGCCAGCAGTTTACTAGCGGGAGCCGTCGGGGAGCTGTTTTTT
TRBD1	TRBV6-6	TRBJ2-5	-	CASSPLQGVGETQYF	TGTGCCAGCAGCCCTTTACAGGGGGTAGGAGAGACCCAGTACTTC
-	TRBV7-3	TRBJ1-2	-	CASSLDPTSGYTF	TGTGCCAGCAGCTTAGATCCCACCAGCGGCTACACCTTC
-	TRBV9	TRBJ2-2	-	CASSVASGTNTGELFF	TGTGCCAGCAGCGTAGCGTCAGGGACAAACACCGGGGAGCTGTTTTTT
-	TRBV6-6	TRBJ2-5	-	CASSGQGLLKTQYF	TGTGCCAGCAGTGGCCAGGGACTTTTGAAGACCCAGTACTTC
-	TRBV18	TRBJ2-3	-	CASSPPLGIDGSNTDTQYF	TGTGCCAGCTCACCACCCCTCGGGATTGACGGGAGTAATACAGATACGCAGTATTTT
TRBD1	TRBV6-6	TRBJ2-5	-	CASSYPRGLQETQYF	TGTGCCAGCAGTTACCCCAGGGGGCTCCAAGAGACCCAGTACTTC
TRBD1	TRBV5-1	TRBJ1-2	-	CASSSRGQGTSYYGYTF	TGCGCCAGCAGCTCACGCGGACAGGGAACGTCGTACTATGGCTACACCTTC
-	TRBV20-1	TRBJ2-1	-	CSAMFNEQFF	TGCAGTGCGATGTTCAATGAGCAGTTCTTC
-	TRBV19	TRBJ2-7	-	CASSIGQVPYEQYF	TGTGCCAGTAGTATAGGACAGGTGCCCTACGAGCAGTACTTC
-	TRBV14	TRBJ2-3	-	CASSQVGGDYTDTQYF	TGTGCCAGCAGCCAAGTCGGGGGAGACTACACAGATACGCAGTATTTT